These 14 T cell receptor beta chains share one sample of origin, sequenced in a study of blood T cell repertoires in COVID-19. The assay was immunoSEQ multiplex PCR, and TCRdb's table has in-frame clones only and misses some. The profile shows about 80,000 clones, 88% of them singletons. The specimen was peripheral blood. The origin of the receptors is an elderly woman with acute or convalescent COVID-19.

The V call is TRBV5-8, the J call TRBJ1-4; D is undetermined. The V and J ends lost 3 bases and 0 bases respectively, with 9 bases between them. Per germline, CDR1 SGHTS and CDR2 YDEGEE. The CDR3 loop spans 15 amino acids. In nucleotides, the CDR3 is TGTGCCAGCAGCTCTGGGAGGTCAACTAATGAAAAACTGTTTTTT. It yields the protein CASSSGRSTNEKLFF.

This chain uses TRBV6-1 with TRBJ2-7; 10 bases align to TRBD1. V shed 0 bases and J 5 bases; nucleotides not matched to a gene: 7. The germline V gene has CDR1 MNHNS and CDR2 SASEGT. This CDR3 has 16 residues. The CDR3 spells CASSEALGQGLNEQYF. CDR3 in DNA: TGTGCCAGCAGTGAAGCGTTGGGACAGGGGCTCAACGAGCAGTACTTC.

This clone was seen only once. Here the CDR3 DNA reads TGTGCCAGCAGCGTTAGCGGGAGCACAGATACGCAGTATTTT. This translates into CASSVSGSTDTQYF. The genes are TRBV9 and TRBJ2-3; the match to TRBD2 covers 7 bases. This CDR3 region has 14 residues. Germline CDR1 and CDR2: SGDLS and YYNGEE. The V gene end was trimmed by 2 bases and the J gene end by 0 bases; junction bases not matched to a gene: 0.

This clone has only a few counts. The chain uses TRBV5-6 and TRBJ1-5; 9 positions match TRBD1. This CDR3 is built from 19 residues. Looked up from germline, CDR1 is SGHDT and CDR2 is YYEEEE. V shed 2 bases and J 0 bases; nucleotides not matched to a gene: 12. The CDR3 DNA follows: TGTGCCAGCAGCTTCCATGTGGGGGACAGGGCGTATAGCAATCAGCCCCAGCATTTT. As protein: CASSFHVGDRAYSNQPQHF.

The J gene is TRBJ2-5, the V gene TRBV19; 14 bases map to TRBD2. This CDR3 region has 16 residues. Losses at the gene ends were 5 bases for V and 4 bases for J; bases not matched to a gene: 6. From germline, CDR1 is LNHDA and CDR2 SQIVND (reference sequence). CDR3 in amino acids: CASSPGLAGGGETQYF. In DNA, the CDR3 is TGTGCCAGTAGTCCCGGACTAGCGGGAGGAGGAGAGACCCAGTACTTC. Supplemented by reference TRBV19 and TRBJ2-5, the full variable domain reads DGGITQSPKYLFRKEGQNVTLSCEQNLNHDAMYWYRQDPGQGLRLIYYSQIVNDFQKGDIAEGYSVSREKKESFPLTVTSAQKNPTAFYLCASSPGLAGGGETQYFGPGTRLLVL.

Only one count was recorded for this clone. V usage is TRBV19 and J usage is TRBJ2-2; 7 nucleotides line up with TRBD1. Germline V gene sequence: CDR1 LNHDA, CDR2 SQIVND (reference sequence). The CDR3 runs to 17 residues. After removal of 0 bases from V and 2 bases from J, the junction contained 6 bases not matched to a gene. The CDR3 region has the DNA TGTGCCAGTAGTATAGATTCCGGGACAGCAAACACCGGGGAGCTGTTTTTT. Amino acid sequence: CASSIDSGTANTGELFF.

The chain uses TRBV19 and TRBJ2-2, with TRBD1 matching 10 bases. The CDR3 covers 16 residues. Trimming took 4 bases from V and 5 from J; bases not matched to a gene: 7. Germline V gene data show CDR1 as LNHDA and CDR2 as SQIVND (reference sequence). The CDR3 nucleotides are TGTGCCAGTAGTAAGGGACAGGGGACATTAACCGGGGAGCTGTTTTTT. As protein: CASSKGQGTLTGELFF. The variable domain in full, completed from reference TRBV19 and TRBJ2-2, reads DGGITQSPKYLFRKEGQNVTLSCEQNLNHDAMYWYRQDPGQGLRLIYYSQIVNDFQKGDIAEGYSVSREKKESFPLTVTSAQKNPTAFYLCASSKGQGTLTGELFFGEGSRLTVL.

To note about this clone: The junction departs from the called germline gene at one end, perhaps through a read error. The V and J genes are TRBV11-2 and TRBJ2-7; D may be TRBD2 (6 bases). This CDR3 has 11 amino acids. Germline loops: CDR1 SGHAT, CDR2 FQNNGV. CDR3 in DNA: TGTGCCAGCAGCTTAGGACTAGACATATCTTTC. Amino acid sequence: CASSLGLDISF.

J is TRBJ1-1 and V is TRBV20-1; 8 bases line up with TRBD1. CDR1 is DFQATT and CDR2 is SNEGSKA in the germline V gene (reference sequence). The CDR3 sequence is 11 residues long. Unmatched junction bases numbered 2, after V lost 3 bases and J lost 8 bases. CDR3 region: CSASDRGEAFF. CDR3 sequence (DNA): TGCAGTGCTAGTGACAGGGGAGAAGCTTTCTTT.

The chain combines TRBV19 with TRBJ2-7; 10 positions agree with TRBD1. The CDR3 is made up of 13 amino acids. The V gene end was trimmed by 6 bases and the J gene end by 5 bases; junction bases not matched to a gene: 4. Germline CDR1 and CDR2: LNHDA and SQIVND (reference sequence). CDR3 nucleotide sequence: TGTGCCAGTAGACGACAGGGGGCTAACGAGCAGTACTTC. Protein: CASRRQGANEQYF. The whole variable domain, filled in from reference TRBV19 and TRBJ2-7, reads DGGITQSPKYLFRKEGQNVTLSCEQNLNHDAMYWYRQDPGQGLRLIYYSQIVNDFQKGDIAEGYSVSREKKESFPLTVTSAQKNPTAFYLCASRRQGANEQYFGPGTRLTVT.

The chain links TRBV3-1 (or the pseudogene TRBV3-2) to TRBJ2-7, with D maybe TRBD1 (6 bases). This CDR3 spans 15 amino acids. V gave up 3 bases and J gave up 2 bases, with 14 bases separating them. Germline V gene data show CDR1 as LGHDT and CDR2 as YNNKEL (reference sequence). This CDR3 reads CASSHQTGATYEQYF. The CDR3 bases are TGTGCCAGCAGCCATCAGACAGGAGCCACCTACGAGCAGTACTTC.

This rearrangement joins TRBV19 to TRBJ1-4, with 9 nucleotides matching TRBD1. Germline CDR1 reads LNHDA; CDR2 reads SQIVND (reference sequence). The trim removed 7 bases at V and 6 bases at J, leaving 6 bases unmatched. CDR3 size: 14 residues. CDR3 DNA: TGTGCCAGTATTGACAGGGGGGGCGATGAAAAACTGTTTTTT. The encoded protein is CASIDRGGDEKLFF.

The chain has TRBV5-4 and TRBJ2-3; 10 bases agree with TRBD2. Germline V gene data show CDR1 as SGHNT and CDR2 as YYREEE (reference sequence). This CDR3 is built from 17 residues. V dropped 0 bases and J dropped 0; count of bases not matched to a gene: 4. The CDR3 sequence is CASSLGTSGISTDTQYF. CDR3 in DNA: TGTGCCAGCAGCTTGGGAACTAGCGGGATTAGCACAGATACGCAGTATTTT.

CDR3 in amino acids: CASSLETYTDRVNSPLHF. For the CDR3, the DNA is TGTGCCAGCAGCTTAGAGACCTACACGGACAGGGTCAATTCACCCCTCCACTTT. The gene calls are TRBV7-9 and TRBJ1-6; 8 bases fit TRBD1. Trimming removed 1 base from V and 7 bases from J; junction bases left unmatched: 12. The CDR3 length is 18 residues. Germline CDR1 is SEHNR and CDR2 is FQNEAQ (reference sequence).